The present entry profiles one T cell receptor (beta chain) with its context. This record comes from a study of T cell changes during pregnancy in multiple sclerosis. Looked up from germline, CDR1 is LGHNA and CDR2 is YNFKEQ. Trimming removed 6 bases from V and 5 bases from J; junction bases left unmatched: 10. The CDR3 runs 16 residues. Only in-frame clones appear in the TCRdb table, and some are missing; sequencing was by immunoSEQ multiplex PCR. The data contain tens of thousands of clones, around 92% of them singletons. This receptor was identified in a female donor with multiple sclerosis, enrolled in a pregnancy study. J is TRBJ2-1 and V is TRBV4-2, with 10 bases that match TRBD2. The source was CD4+ T cells from peripheral blood mononuclear cells, collected in the second trimester of pregnancy. Written as DNA, the CDR3 is TGTGCCAGCAGACAGTTAGGACTAGCGGCCAACAATGAGCAGTTCTTC. It translates to CASRQLGLAANNEQFF.